These T cell receptor beta chains were read from a single sample in a study of T cell responses to AZD1222 COVID-19 vaccine. Measured with immunoSEQ multiplex PCR; TCRdb has only the in-frame clones, and not every one. Of some 85,000 clones listed, roughly nine tenths are singletons. This specimen was peripheral blood, taken on day 0 of AZD1222 vaccination. These receptors came from an adult in good health. The CDR3 runs from the conserved cysteine through the conserved F or W. The D gene is left open where the match is weak. Rows give clone size only sometimes, using once, few, many, or a class for an expanded clone.

size,D,V,J,CDR3,DNA
.,.,TRBV18,TRBJ1-1,CASSRAGAGANTEAFF,TGTGCCAGCTCCCGGGCGGGGGCCGGTGCCAACACTGAAGCTTTCTTT
.,.,TRBV2,TRBJ1-5,CASKVEGSNQPQHF,TGTGCCAGCAAGGTGGAGGGATCCAATCAGCCCCAGCATTTT
.,.,TRBV7-9,TRBJ2-7,CASSRDKYYEQYF,TGTGCCAGCAGCCGGGACAAATACTACGAGCAGTACTTC
.,TRBD2,TRBV28,TRBJ2-3,CASSAPAGTSGSADTQYF,TGTGCCAGCAGTGCCCCTGCCGGGACTAGCGGGAGTGCAGATACGCAGTATTTT
.,.,TRBV7-9,TRBJ2-2,CASSLESGVAGELFF,TGTGCCAGCAGCTTAGAGTCGGGCGTCGCCGGGGAGCTGTTTTTT
.,.,TRBV5-6,TRBJ1-5,CASSLGTVGQPQHF,TGTGCCAGCAGCTTGGGGACAGTAGGACAGCCCCAGCATTTT
.,.,TRBV24-1,TRBJ1-1,CATSEGGGTEAFF,TGTGCCACCAGTGAGGGGGGAGGGACTGAAGCTTTCTTT
.,.,TRBV9,TRBJ1-6,CASSSVLNSPLHF,TGTGCCAGCAGCTCCGTTTTAAATTCACCCCTCCACTTT
.,.,TRBV9,TRBJ1-2,CASSPGTNYGYTF,TGTGCCAGCAGCCCCGGGACTAACTATGGCTACACCTTC
.,.,TRBV3-1/TRBV3-2,TRBJ1-6,CASSQDLTLSPLHF,TGTGCCAGCAGCCAAGATTTGACCCTTTCACCCCTCCACTTT
.,.,TRBV5-1,TRBJ1-3,CASSPDRQSSGNTIYF,TGCGCCAGCAGCCCTGACCGACAGTCCTCTGGAAACACCATATATTTT
once,TRBD2,TRBV6-6,TRBJ2-3,CASSPSGLAGGPRTDTQYF,TGTGCCAGCAGTCCCAGCGGACTAGCGGGGGGCCCACGCACAGATACGCAGTATTTT
few,TRBD1,TRBV11-2,TRBJ1-4,CASSLGPQGSNEKLFF,TGTGCCAGCAGCTTAGGGCCACAGGGGTCCAATGAAAAACTGTTTTTT
.,.,TRBV28,TRBJ2-2,CASYSDPGELFF,TGTGCCAGCTACAGTGATCCCGGGGAGCTGTTTTTT
.,.,TRBV11-2,TRBJ1-1,CASSWVGRGTEAFF,TGTGCCAGCAGCTGGGTGGGCCGAGGGACTGAAGCTTTCTTT
.,.,TRBV7-6,TRBJ2-1,CASSLVGTQGEQFF,TGTGCCAGCAGCTTAGTGGGGACGCAGGGTGAGCAGTTCTTC
.,.,TRBV11-2,TRBJ1-4,CASSSVGAREKLFF,TGTGCCAGCAGCTCCGTTGGGGCGCGTGAAAAACTGTTTTTT
.,.,TRBV4-3,TRBJ1-2,CASSQGADGSNYGYTF,TGCGCCAGCAGCCAAGGGGCCGACGGATCTAACTATGGCTACACCTTC
.,.,TRBV30,TRBJ2-1,CAWSVRLNNEQFF,TGTGCCTGGAGTGTACGACTGAACAATGAGCAGTTCTTC
.,TRBD1,TRBV7-9,TRBJ1-5,CASSLTGVVQPQHF,TGTGCCAGCAGCTTAACAGGGGTGGTTCAGCCCCAGCATTTT
.,.,TRBV10-3,TRBJ1-5,CAINGGPNQPQHF,TGTGCCATCAACGGGGGACCCAATCAGCCCCAGCATTTT
.,.,TRBV9,TRBJ1-1,CASSAYDINTEAFF,TGTGCCAGCAGCGCGTACGATATAAACACTGAAGCTTTCTTT
.,.,TRBV27,TRBJ2-2,CATHNELFF,TGTGCCACCCACAACGAGCTGTTTTTT
.,TRBD2,TRBV6-4,TRBJ2-7,CASSALAGASYEQYF,TGTGCCAGCAGTGCGCTAGCGGGGGCATCCTACGAGCAGTACTTC
.,.,TRBV3-1/TRBV3-2,TRBJ2-5,CASSQELETQYF,TGTGCCAGCAGCCAAGAGTTAGAGACCCAGTACTTC
few,.,TRBV5-1,TRBJ2-2,CASRRGDTGELFF,TGCGCCAGTCGGAGGGGAGATACCGGGGAGCTGTTTTTT
.,.,TRBV7-3,TRBJ1-5,CASSLDNGQPQHF,TGTGCCAGCAGCTTAGACAATGGTCAGCCCCAGCATTTT
.,.,TRBV6-6,TRBJ1-1,CASSYQVAGNTEAFF,TGTGCCAGCAGTTATCAGGTGGCAGGGAACACTGAAGCTTTCTTT
once,.,TRBV29-1,TRBJ2-3,CSLGGSDTQYF,TGCAGTCTTGGGGGATCCGATACGCAGTATTTT
.,TRBD1,TRBV5-1,TRBJ2-7,CASSLDRDSSSYEQYF,TGCGCCAGCAGCTTGGACCGGGACAGTAGCTCCTACGAGCAGTACTTC
.,.,TRBV19,TRBJ2-5,CASSIGGIGQETQYF,TGTGCCAGTAGTATAGGGGGGATAGGCCAAGAGACCCAGTACTTC
.,.,TRBV6-2/TRBV6-3,TRBJ1-6,CASSYKFRYNSPLHF,TGTGCCAGCAGTTATAAGTTCCGGTATAATTCACCCCTCCACTTT
.,TRBD2,TRBV5-4,TRBJ2-2,CASSLGGLASGGPGELFF,TGTGCCAGCAGCTTGGGAGGTTTGGCTAGCGGGGGACCCGGGGAGCTGTTTTTT
.,.,TRBV18,TRBJ2-7,CASSPSGLYEQYF,TGTGCCAGCTCACCAAGTGGGCTGTACGAGCAGTACTTC
once,.,TRBV7-2,TRBJ2-5,CASSPGEETQYF,TGTGCCAGCAGCCCGGGGGAAGAGACCCAGTACTTC
.,.,TRBV28,TRBJ2-7,CASSLVYPPTYEQYF,TGTGCCAGCAGTTTAGTTTACCCCCCGACCTACGAGCAGTACTTC
.,.,TRBV18,TRBJ2-5,CASSPLVETQYF,TGTGCCAGCTCACCCCTCGTGGAGACCCAGTACTTC
.,.,TRBV5-4,TRBJ1-3,CASSPWGSGGNTIYF,TGTGCCAGCAGCCCCTGGGGGTCAGGTGGAAACACCATATATTTT
.,TRBD2,TRBV10-1,TRBJ2-7,CASSDRSPGGAYEQYF,TGCGCCAGCAGTGACCGAAGTCCCGGGGGGGCCTACGAGCAGTACTTC
.,TRBD2,TRBV7-9,TRBJ2-3,CASSLGSGGASGTDTQYF,TGTGCCAGCAGCTTAGGTAGCGGGGGGGCTTCTGGCACAGATACGCAGTATTTT
.,TRBD2,TRBV9,TRBJ2-5,CASSSTSGASETQYF,TGTGCCAGCAGCAGCACTAGCGGTGCTTCTGAGACCCAGTACTTC
.,.,TRBV11-1,TRBJ1-1,CATNPGDTTNTEAFF,TGTGCCACCAACCCAGGGGACACTACGAACACTGAAGCTTTCTTT
.,.,TRBV7-2,TRBJ1-3,CASSAGLAGNTIYF,TGTGCCAGCAGCGCAGGACTGGCTGGAAACACCATATATTTT
.,.,TRBV18,TRBJ1-3,CASSPVGRVAGNTIYF,TGTGCCAGCTCACCAGTCGGGAGGGTCGCCGGAAACACCATATATTTT
.,.,TRBV20-1,TRBJ2-7,CSASLRVSYEQYF,TGCAGTGCTAGTTTGAGGGTTTCCTACGAGCAGTACTTC
.,.,TRBV4-3,TRBJ1-1,CASSHPSAVTEAFF,TGCGCCAGCAGCCACCCCTCGGCCGTCACTGAAGCTTTCTTT
once,.,TRBV9,TRBJ1-3,CASSDRSYSGNTIYF,TGTGCCAGCAGCGACAGGTCGTACTCTGGAAACACCATATATTTT
.,.,TRBV29-1,TRBJ1-3,CSVAKDSGNTIYF,TGCAGCGTGGCTAAAGACTCTGGAAACACCATATATTTT
.,.,TRBV7-9,TRBJ2-7,CASSLAATMNEQYF,TGTGCCAGCAGCTTAGCTGCGACTATGAACGAGCAGTACTTC
once,.,TRBV6-5,TRBJ1-4,CASSYSGPLSREKLFF,TGTGCCAGCAGTTACTCAGGCCCGTTGTCCAGAGAAAAACTGTTTTTT
once,.,TRBV28,TRBJ1-5,CASSDRVGNQPQHF,TGTGCCAGCAGCGACCGTGTAGGGAATCAGCCCCAGCATTTT
.,TRBD1,TRBV6-5,TRBJ2-3,CASNLRGHGTDTQYF,TGTGCCAGCAATCTCAGGGGGCACGGCACAGATACGCAGTATTTT